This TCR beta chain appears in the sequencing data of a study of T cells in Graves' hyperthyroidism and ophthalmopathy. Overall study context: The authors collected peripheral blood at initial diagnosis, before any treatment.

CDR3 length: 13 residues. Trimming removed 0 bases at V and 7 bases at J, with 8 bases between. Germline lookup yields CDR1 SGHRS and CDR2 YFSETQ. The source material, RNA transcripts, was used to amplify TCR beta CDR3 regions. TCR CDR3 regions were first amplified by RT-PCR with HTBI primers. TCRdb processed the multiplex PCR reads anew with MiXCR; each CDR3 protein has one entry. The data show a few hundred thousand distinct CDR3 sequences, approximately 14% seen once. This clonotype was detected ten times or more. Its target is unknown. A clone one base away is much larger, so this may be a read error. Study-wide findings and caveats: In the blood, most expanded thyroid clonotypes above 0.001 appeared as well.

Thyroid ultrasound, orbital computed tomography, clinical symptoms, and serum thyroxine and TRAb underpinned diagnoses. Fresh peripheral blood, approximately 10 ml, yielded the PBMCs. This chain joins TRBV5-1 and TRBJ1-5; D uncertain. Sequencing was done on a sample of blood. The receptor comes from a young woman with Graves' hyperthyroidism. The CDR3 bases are TGCGCCAGCAGCTTGGAAGGGATCCAGCCCCAGCATTTT. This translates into CASSLEGIQPQHF.